The 21 T cell receptor beta chains listed next were all sequenced from one sample in a study of T cells in Graves' hyperthyroidism and ophthalmopathy. Amplified regions were TCR beta CDR3 sequences from RNA transcripts. A first-round RT-PCR of the TCR CDR3 used the HTBI primer set. TCRdb fed the multiplex PCR reads into MiXCR, producing one record per CDR3 protein. Seen here are hundreds of thousands of distinct CDR3 sequences, around 21% observed once, and the top ten hold under 35%. The sample comprised blood. The receptor source for this set is a man in his thirties or forties with Graves' ophthalmopathy.

The V call is TRBV28, the J call TRBJ1-6; 7 bases are shared with TRBD1. The CDR3 covers 16 residues. The germline V gene encodes CDR1 MDHEN and CDR2 SYDVKM. J lost 7 bases, V lost 6 bases, and 12 bases had no gene match. The CDR3, as DNA: TGTGCCAGCAGCCGCCCGGACAGGAACTCAAATTCACCCCTCCACTTT. It yields the protein CASSRPDRNSNSPLHF. The complete variable domain, with remaining parts taken from reference TRBV28 and TRBJ1-6, reads DVKVTQSSRYLVKRTGEKVFLECVQDMDHENMFWYRQDPGLGLRLIYFSYDVKMKEKGDIPEGYSVSREKKERFSLILESASTNQTSMYLCASSRPDRNSNSPLHFGNGTRLTVT.

This chain uses TRBV28 with TRBJ1-2; 11 bases are a match to TRBD1. The germline V gene encodes CDR1 MDHEN and CDR2 SYDVKM. Losses at the gene ends were 6 bases for V and 4 bases for J; bases not matched to a gene: 10. This CDR3 has 16 residues. CDR3 sequence (DNA): TGTGCCAGCAGGGAATTCCGGGACAGGGGGTTCTATGGCTACACCTTC. Amino acids: CASREFRDRGFYGYTF.

This clonotype was detected only a few times. This chain connects TRBV6-1 to TRBJ1-5, with 7 bases aligning to TRBD1. The CDR3 covers 13 residues. Germline assignment: CDR1 MNHNS and CDR2 SASEGT. Trimming removed 8 bases from V and 4 bases from J; junction bases left unmatched: 5. CDR3 nucleotides: TGTGCCAGCGGGGAGACAGGGAATCAGCCCCAGCATTTT. It specifies CASGETGNQPQHF.

At least ten counts were recorded for this clonotype. The genes are TRBV7-9 and TRBJ2-7; no reliable D call. The germline V and J ends were trimmed by 5 bases and 4 bases, with 9 bases remaining between them. CDR1 is SEHNR, CDR2 FQNEAQ, per germline (reference sequence). The CDR3 has 12 amino acids. The CDR3 bases are TGTGCCAGCAGCCACGTGGGGTACGAGCAGTACTTC. It translates to CASSHVGYEQYF.

The V and J genes are TRBV12-3 or TRBV12-4 and TRBJ1-6, with D possibly being TRBD1 (6 bases). The length of the CDR3 is 13 residues. V lost 5 bases and J lost 9, with 11 bases in between. The CDR3 loop reads CASSPRTASPLHF. CDR3 nucleotide sequence: TGTGCCAGCAGTCCCCGGACAGCTTCACCCCTCCACTTT.

The chain combines TRBV12-3 or TRBV12-4 with TRBJ2-2; D is uncertain. This CDR3 has 21 amino acids. The V end was cut by 7 bases, the J end by 0 bases, with 30 bases between. The CDR3 bases are TGTGCCAGCACCCAACCATCCTCTGTCCGAGACTTTGTCGCGAACACCGGGGAGCTGTTTTTT. Translated, it gives CASTQPSSVRDFVANTGELFF.

This clonotype was seen repeatedly, ten times or more. The chain carries TRBV5-1 and TRBJ2-1; 8 bases map to TRBD1. This CDR3 is 14 amino acids long. Trimming removed 4 bases from V and 6 bases from J; junction bases left unmatched: 6. Germline V gene sequence: CDR1 SGHRS, CDR2 YFSETQ. CDR3 residues: CASSEGQVSNEQFF. The CDR3 region has the DNA TGCGCCAGCAGCGAGGGACAGGTCTCCAATGAGCAGTTCTTC.

The chain links TRBV6-5 to TRBJ1-2; the D gene is possibly TRBD1 (5 bases). This CDR3 contains 15 residues. CDR1 MNHEY and CDR2 SVGAGI come from the germline V gene. Trimming took 1 base from V and 3 from J, leaving 12 bases between them. CDR3 sequence reads: CASSYWQGKDYGYTF. Written as DNA, the CDR3 is TGTGCCAGCAGTTACTGGCAGGGAAAAGACTATGGCTACACCTTC.

This chain uses TRBV29-1 with TRBJ2-5; 11 bases are shared with TRBD1. V lost 6 bases and J lost 5; bases outside the gene matches: 8. Germline CDR1 and CDR2: SQVTM and ANQGSEA. There are 14 residues in the CDR3. CDR3 region: CSVTRDRGGETQYF. Here the CDR3 DNA reads TGCAGCGTGACGAGGGACAGGGGGGGGGAGACCCAGTACTTC.

This chain uses TRBV7-9 with TRBJ2-1, with D tentatively TRBD1 (6 bases). The germline V and J ends were trimmed by 6 bases and 10 bases, with 13 bases remaining between them. Per the germline V gene, CDR1 is SEHNR and CDR2 is FQNEAQ (reference sequence). The CDR3 runs to 12 residues. The CDR3: CASRRDRNEQFF. In nucleotides, the CDR3 is TGTGCCAGCAGACGCGACAGGAACGAGCAGTTCTTC.

In its sample, this clonotype was seen a few times. The chain joins TRBV28 to TRBJ2-1, with 16 nucleotides matching TRBD2. Germline-derived CDR1 and CDR2 are MDHEN and SYDVKM. Trimming at V came to 2 bases and at J to 12 bases, leaving 4 bases not matched to a gene. This CDR3 is 15 amino acids long. This CDR3 reads CASSLGTSGRAGQFF. The CDR3 DNA follows: TGTGCCAGCAGTTTAGGGACTAGCGGGAGGGCCGGGCAGTTCTTC.

This clonotype was counted ten times or more. The chain is built from TRBV11-2 and TRBJ2-2; weak D call: TRBD2 (7 bases). The V gene's germline CDR1 is SGHAT and CDR2 FQNNGV. Deletions cut 5 bases from V and 5 bases from J, with 15 bases between. CDR3 length equals 15 residues. CDR3 DNA: TGTGCCAGCAGCCTAGGGGGGGGCCAAACCGGGGAGCTGTTTTTT. It encodes CASSLGGGQTGELFF.

This clonotype appeared a few times. CDR3 amino acids: CSATPTSGGAYEQYF. As DNA, the CDR3 is TGCAGTGCTACCCCGACTAGCGGAGGGGCCTACGAGCAGTACTTC. The gene calls are TRBV20-1 and TRBJ2-7; 9 nucleotides align to TRBD2. J was trimmed by 2 bases and V by 4 bases; bases with no gene match: 9. This CDR3 has 15 amino acids. From germline, CDR1 is DFQATT and CDR2 SNEGSKA (reference sequence).

This clonotype was detected ten times or more. This chain connects TRBV11-2 to TRBJ2-7; 13 nucleotides align to TRBD2. This CDR3 is 14 amino acids long. The V gene end was trimmed by 10 bases and the J gene end by 4 bases; junction bases not matched to a gene: 7. Germline assignment: CDR1 SGHAT and CDR2 FQNNGV. The CDR3 DNA reads TGTGCCACCACGAAACTAGCGGGAGGGTACGAGCAGTACTTC. It codes for CATTKLAGGYEQYF.

The rearrangement links TRBV6-1 to TRBJ1-5, with a tentative D call TRBD1 (5 bases). The CDR3 spans 15 residues. The germline V gene encodes CDR1 MNHNS and CDR2 SASEGT. Trimming removed 4 bases at V and 0 bases at J, with 10 bases between. CDR3 amino acids: CASSGGSYSNQPQHF. The CDR3 DNA reads TGTGCCAGCAGTGGGGGCAGTTATAGCAATCAGCCCCAGCATTTT.

The chain has TRBV6-2 or TRBV6-3 and TRBJ2-2, with TRBD1 as a possible D gene (6 bases). Trimming took 10 bases from V and 0 from J, leaving 18 bases between them. Germline lookup yields CDR1 MNHEY and CDR2 SVGEGT. CDR3 length: 16 amino acids. The CDR3 bases are TGTGCCACCCGAAGCGGACAGATCGCGAACACCGGGGAGCTGTTTTTT. Its translation: CATRSGQIANTGELFF.

This clonotype was picked up many times. This chain uses TRBV18 with TRBJ1-1; D possibly corresponds to TRBD1 (6 bases). Germline V lookup: CDR1 KGHSH, CDR2 LQKENI. Trimming left V 5 bases short and J 1 base short, with 17 bases between. The CDR3 covers 16 residues. The CDR3 sequence is CASSSPGWGQNTEAFF. Written as DNA, the CDR3 is TGTGCCAGCTCATCCCCTGGGTGGGGGCAGAACACTGAAGCTTTCTTT.

This clonotype was seen repeatedly, ten times or more. This rearrangement joins TRBV24-1 to TRBJ2-1; TRBD2 is a possible D gene (6 bases). V lost 1 base and J 7 bases, leaving 13 bases between the germline ends. The CDR3 contains 15 residues. Germline lookup yields CDR1 KGHDR and CDR2 SFDVKD. The CDR3 loop is CATSDLRLGLNEQFF. CDR3 sequence (DNA): TGTGCCACCAGTGATTTAAGACTAGGGTTGAATGAGCAGTTCTTC.

This clonotype occurred many times. The rearrangement links TRBV2 to TRBJ2-7; perhaps TRBD1 as D (5 bases). The CDR3 has 15 amino acids. The germline V gene encodes CDR1 SNHLY and CDR2 FYNNEI. Trimming took 3 bases from V and 3 from J, leaving 15 bases between them. The CDR3 bases are TGTGCCAGCAGTGAGATTCAGGGCGGTGTCTACGAGCAGTACTTC. It is translated as CASSEIQGGVYEQYF.

The chain has TRBV20-1 and TRBJ2-3; TRBD2 matches 7 bases. Trimming cost V 6 bases and J 6 bases; bases outside gene matches: 18. The CDR3 loop spans 16 amino acids. Germline lookup yields CDR1 DFQATT and CDR2 SNEGSKA (reference sequence). For the CDR3, the DNA is TGCAGTGCAGAAAAAATAGCGGGTCAACGGTGGGATACGCAGTATTTT. It yields the protein CSAEKIAGQRWDTQYF.

The J gene is TRBJ2-5, the V gene TRBV2, with 7 bases matching TRBD2. The trim removed 0 bases at V and 5 bases at J, leaving 9 bases unmatched. The CDR3 is 16 amino acids. Germline V gives CDR1 SNHLY, CDR2 FYNNEI. The chain's CDR3 is CASSEAGGSRGETQYF. DNA for the CDR3: TGTGCCAGCAGTGAAGCCGGCGGGAGCCGTGGGGAGACCCAGTACTTC.